The present entry profiles one T cell receptor (beta chain) with its context. This table comes from immunoSEQ multiplex PCR, and its TCRdb copy is limited to in-frame clones, with some not included. The data show tens of thousands of clones, 97% seen once. The data originate from a study of technical replicates of blood from a few donors. The junction had 7 bases not matched to a gene; V was cut back by 0 bases and J by 7 bases. CDR3 size: 16 residues. CDR1 and CDR2 (germline): MGHRA, YSYEKL. Input material: T cells isolated from PBMCs. V and J are TRBV4-1 and TRBJ1-5, with 9 bases that match TRBD1. The TCR was taken from a human donor in good health. The CDR3 DNA reads as TGCGCCAGCAGCCAAGATGGGACAGGGAGGAAACAGCCCCAGCATTTT. Residues: CASSQDGTGRKQPQHF.